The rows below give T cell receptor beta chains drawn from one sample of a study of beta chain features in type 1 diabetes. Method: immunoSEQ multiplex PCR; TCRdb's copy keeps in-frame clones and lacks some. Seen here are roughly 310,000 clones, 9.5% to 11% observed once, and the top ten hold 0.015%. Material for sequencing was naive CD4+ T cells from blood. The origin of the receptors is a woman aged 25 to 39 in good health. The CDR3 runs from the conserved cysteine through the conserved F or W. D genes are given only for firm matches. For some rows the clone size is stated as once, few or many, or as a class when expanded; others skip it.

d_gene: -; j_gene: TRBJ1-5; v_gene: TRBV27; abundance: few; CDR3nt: TGTGCCAGCAGTTCCCCGGGTGAAAGCCAGCCCCAGCATTTT; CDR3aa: CASSSPGESQPQHF
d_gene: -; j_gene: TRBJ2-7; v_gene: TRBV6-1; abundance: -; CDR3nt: TGTGCCAGCACCTACTCCTACGAGCAGTACTTC; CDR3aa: CASTYSYEQYF
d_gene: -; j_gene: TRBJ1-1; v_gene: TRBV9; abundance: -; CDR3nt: TGTGCCAGCAGCTTACAGGGTCGGAACACTGAAGCTTTCTTT; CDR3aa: CASSLQGRNTEAFF
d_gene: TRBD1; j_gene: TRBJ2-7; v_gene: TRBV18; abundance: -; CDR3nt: TGTGCCAGCTCACCACCGAACGGGGACAGGGGCGACCACGAGCAGTACTTC; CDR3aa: CASSPPNGDRGDHEQYF
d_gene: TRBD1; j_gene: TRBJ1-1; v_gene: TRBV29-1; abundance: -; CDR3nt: TGCAGCGTACAAGGACAGGGGCGCACTGAAGCTTTCTTT; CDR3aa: CSVQGQGRTEAFF
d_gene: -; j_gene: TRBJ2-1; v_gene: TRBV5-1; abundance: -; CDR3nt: TGCGCCAGCAGCGCCTCTAGCGTGAGCTCCTACAATGAGCAGTTCTTC; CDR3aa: CASSASSVSSYNEQFF
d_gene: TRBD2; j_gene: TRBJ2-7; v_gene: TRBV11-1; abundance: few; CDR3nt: TGTGCCAGCAGTACTTACGGAAGGGAAGGGATAGCGGGAGAGCAGTACTTC; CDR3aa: CASSTYGREGIAGEQYF
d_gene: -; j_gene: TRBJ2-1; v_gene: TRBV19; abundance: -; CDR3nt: TGTGCCAGTAGTCCAGGACTACCCGCCTACAATGAGCAGTTCTTC; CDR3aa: CASSPGLPAYNEQFF
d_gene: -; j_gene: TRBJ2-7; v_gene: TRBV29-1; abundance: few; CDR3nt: TGCAGCGTTGTAAGGGGCGAGGTTTTCTACGAGCAGTACTTC; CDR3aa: CSVVRGEVFYEQYF
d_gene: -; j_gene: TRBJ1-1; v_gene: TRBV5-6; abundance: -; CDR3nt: TGTGCCAGCAGCTTCGACAGAGAAAAGTCTTTCTTT; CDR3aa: CASSFDREKSFF
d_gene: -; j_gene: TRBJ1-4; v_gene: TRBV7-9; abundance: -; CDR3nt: TGTGCCAGCAGCTTAGTCTCCGTCGCTAATGAAAAACTGTTTTTT; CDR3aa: CASSLVSVANEKLFF
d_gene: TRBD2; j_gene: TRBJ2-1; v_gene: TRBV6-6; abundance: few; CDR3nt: TGTGCCAGCAGTTACTCGTTAGCGGGAGGCGACAATGAGCAGTTCTTC; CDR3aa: CASSYSLAGGDNEQFF
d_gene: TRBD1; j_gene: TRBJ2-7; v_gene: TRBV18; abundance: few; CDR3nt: TGTGCCAGCTCACCGGGACAGGGTTCCTACGAGCAGTACTTC; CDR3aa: CASSPGQGSYEQYF
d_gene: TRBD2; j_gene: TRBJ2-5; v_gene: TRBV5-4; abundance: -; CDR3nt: TGTGCCAGCACCCGAGCTAGCGGGAGTATGGAGGAGACCCAGTACTTC; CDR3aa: CASTRASGSMEETQYF
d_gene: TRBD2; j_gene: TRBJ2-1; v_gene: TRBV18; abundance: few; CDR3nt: TGTGCCAGCTCACTGCGGGGGGGTCCTGACAATGAGCAGTTCTTC; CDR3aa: CASSLRGGPDNEQFF
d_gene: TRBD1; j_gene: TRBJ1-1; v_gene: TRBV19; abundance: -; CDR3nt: TGTGCCAGCGGGACAGGTAGGAACACTGAAGCTTTCTTT; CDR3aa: CASGTGRNTEAFF
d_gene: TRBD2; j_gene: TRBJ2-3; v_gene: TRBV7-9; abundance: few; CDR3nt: TGTGCCAGCAGCAAAAGCGGGGGTAGCACAGATACGCAGTATTTT; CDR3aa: CASSKSGGSTDTQYF
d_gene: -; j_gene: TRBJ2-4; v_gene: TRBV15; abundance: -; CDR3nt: TGTGCCACCAGCAGAGATCGGGGTCTGGCCAAAAACATTCAGTACTTC; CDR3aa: CATSRDRGLAKNIQYF
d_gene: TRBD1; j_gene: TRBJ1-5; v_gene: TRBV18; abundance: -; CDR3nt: TGTGCCAGCTCACCACAAGAGGGCAGGGGGTTAGGCAATCAGCCCCAGCATTTT; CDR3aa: CASSPQEGRGLGNQPQHF
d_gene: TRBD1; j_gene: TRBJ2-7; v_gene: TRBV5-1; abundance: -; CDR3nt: TGCGCCAGCAGCTTGGAGACGGGACAGACCAGCTACGAGCAGTACTTC; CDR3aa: CASSLETGQTSYEQYF
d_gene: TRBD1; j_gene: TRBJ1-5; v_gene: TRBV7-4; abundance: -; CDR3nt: TGTGCCAGCCCTACAGGGGTCCAGCCCCAGCATTTT; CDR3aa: CASPTGVQPQHF
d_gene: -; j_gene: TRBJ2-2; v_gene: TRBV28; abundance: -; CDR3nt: TGTGCCAGCAGTTTAGTAATAGCCATCCCCGGGGAGCTGTTTTTT; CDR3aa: CASSLVIAIPGELFF
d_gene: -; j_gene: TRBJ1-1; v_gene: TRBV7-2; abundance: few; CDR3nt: TGTGCCAGCAGTTTCTCGATACAGGGAATCGGTGCTTTCTTT; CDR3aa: CASSFSIQGIGAFF
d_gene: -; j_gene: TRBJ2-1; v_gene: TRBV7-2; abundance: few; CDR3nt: TGTGCCAGCAGCTTAACGAGCGATGACAATGAGCAGTTCTTC; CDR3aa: CASSLTSDDNEQFF
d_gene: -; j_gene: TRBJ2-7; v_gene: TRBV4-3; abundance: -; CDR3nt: TGCGCCAGCAGCCAAGAGACAGCCTACGAGCAGTACTTC; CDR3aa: CASSQETAYEQYF
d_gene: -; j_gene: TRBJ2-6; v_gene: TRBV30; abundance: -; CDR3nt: TGTGCCTGGGACAGGACCTCTGGGGCCAACGTCCTGACTTTC; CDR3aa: CAWDRTSGANVLTF
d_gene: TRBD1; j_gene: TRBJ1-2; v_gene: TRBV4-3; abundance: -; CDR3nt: TGCGCCAGCAGCCCAACGGATCCGGGACAGCACGGCTACACCTTC; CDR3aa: CASSPTDPGQHGYTF
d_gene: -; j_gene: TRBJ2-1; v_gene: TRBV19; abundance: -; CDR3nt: TGTGCCAGTAGTGCTGGGACACCTTACAATGAGCAGTTCTTC; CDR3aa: CASSAGTPYNEQFF
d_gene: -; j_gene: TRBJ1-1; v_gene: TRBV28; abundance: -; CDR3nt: TGTGCCAGCAGCTCGCACATCGGGGGTGAAGCTTTCTTT; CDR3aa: CASSSHIGGEAFF
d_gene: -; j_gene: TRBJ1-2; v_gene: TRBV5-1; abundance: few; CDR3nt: TGCGCCAGCAGCAGGCTGGGGGCAGGAGGCTACACCTTC; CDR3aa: CASSRLGAGGYTF
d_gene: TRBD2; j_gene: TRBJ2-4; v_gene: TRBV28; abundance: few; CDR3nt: TGTGCCATCGATGCGGGAGACATTCAGTACTTC; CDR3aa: CAIDAGDIQYF
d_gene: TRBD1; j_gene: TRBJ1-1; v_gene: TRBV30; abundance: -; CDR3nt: TGTGCCTGGAGTGCAAAACAGGGGGCAACGCAGAAAGCTTTCTTT; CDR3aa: CAWSAKQGATQKAFF
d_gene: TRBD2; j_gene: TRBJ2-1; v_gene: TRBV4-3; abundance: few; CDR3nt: TGCGCCAGCAGCCAAGATTATCTTGGACTAGCGGGGGGGCGGGATGAGCAGTTCTTC; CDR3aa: CASSQDYLGLAGGRDEQFF
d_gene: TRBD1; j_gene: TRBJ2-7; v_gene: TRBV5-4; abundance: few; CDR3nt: TGTGCCAGCAGCTTCACAGGGGGCGGGGAACAGTACTTC; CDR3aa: CASSFTGGGEQYF
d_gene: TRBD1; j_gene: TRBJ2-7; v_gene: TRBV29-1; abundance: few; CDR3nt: TGCAGCGTTGGGGACAGGGGGACCTACGAGCAGTACTTC; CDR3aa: CSVGDRGTYEQYF
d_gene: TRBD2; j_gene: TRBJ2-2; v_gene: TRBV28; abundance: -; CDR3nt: TGTGCCAGCGCACTACTAGCGGAAAACACCGGGGAGCTGTTTTTT; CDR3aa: CASALLAENTGELFF
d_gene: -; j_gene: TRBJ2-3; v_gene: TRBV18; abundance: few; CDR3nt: TGTGCCAGCTCACCACTCGGTAGGGGTGGTACAGATACGCAGTATTTT; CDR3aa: CASSPLGRGGTDTQYF
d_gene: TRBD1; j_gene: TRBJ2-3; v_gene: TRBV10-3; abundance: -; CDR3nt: TGTGCCATCAGTGGGGACAGGGGCACAGATACGCAGTATTTT; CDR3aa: CAISGDRGTDTQYF
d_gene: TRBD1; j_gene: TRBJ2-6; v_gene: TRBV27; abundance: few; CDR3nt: TGTGCCAGTCGCCGGGACAGCGGCTCTGGGGCCAACGTCCTGACTTTC; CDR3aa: CASRRDSGSGANVLTF
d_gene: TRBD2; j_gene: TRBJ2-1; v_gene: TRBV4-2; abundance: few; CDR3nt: TGTGCCAGCAGCCAAGGTTGGACTAGCGGAGACAATGAGCAGTTCTTC; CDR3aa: CASSQGWTSGDNEQFF
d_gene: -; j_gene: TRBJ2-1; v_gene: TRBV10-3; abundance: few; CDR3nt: TGTGCCATCAGTGAGTCGACCCTACGAGGCAATGAGCAGTTCTTC; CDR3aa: CAISESTLRGNEQFF
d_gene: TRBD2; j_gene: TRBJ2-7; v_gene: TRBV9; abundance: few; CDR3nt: TGTGCCAGCAGCTCGGGACTACCGTCCTACGAGCAGTACTTC; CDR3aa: CASSSGLPSYEQYF
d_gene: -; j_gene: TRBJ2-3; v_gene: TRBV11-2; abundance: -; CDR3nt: TGTGCCAGCAGCTCCAACGGGGGCACAGATACGCAGTATTTT; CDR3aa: CASSSNGGTDTQYF
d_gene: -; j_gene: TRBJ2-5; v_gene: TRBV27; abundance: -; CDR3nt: TGTGCCAGCAGCGACACCCGCCACACAGGGACCCAGTACTTC; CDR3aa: CASSDTRHTGTQYF
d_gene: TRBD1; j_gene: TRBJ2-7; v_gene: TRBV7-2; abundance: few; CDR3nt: TGTGCCAGCAGCACCGGGACAGGGGCTTCCTACGAGCAGTACTTC; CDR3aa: CASSTGTGASYEQYF
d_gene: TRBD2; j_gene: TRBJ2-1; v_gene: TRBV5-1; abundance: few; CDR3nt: TGCGCCAGCAGCCTGACTAGCGGGAGTTCTAATGAGCAGTTCTTC; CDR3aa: CASSLTSGSSNEQFF
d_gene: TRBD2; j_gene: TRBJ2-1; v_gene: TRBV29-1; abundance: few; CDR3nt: TGCAGCGCCACGACCCCCGGGGCTAGCGGGAGGAATGAGCAGTTCTTC; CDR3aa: CSATTPGASGRNEQFF
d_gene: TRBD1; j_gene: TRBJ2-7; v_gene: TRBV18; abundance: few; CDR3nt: TGTGCCAGCTCGCCCGGGACAGGGTCGGACTACGAGCAGTACTTC; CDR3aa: CASSPGTGSDYEQYF
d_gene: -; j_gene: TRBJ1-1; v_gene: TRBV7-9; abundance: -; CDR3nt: TGTGCCAGCAGCAACAGGGTTCGAAACACTGAAGCTTTCTTT; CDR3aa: CASSNRVRNTEAFF
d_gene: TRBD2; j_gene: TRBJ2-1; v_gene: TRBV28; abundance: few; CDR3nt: TGTGCCAGCATCCCTACTAGCGGGGTGAACAATGAGCAGTTCTTC; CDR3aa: CASIPTSGVNNEQFF
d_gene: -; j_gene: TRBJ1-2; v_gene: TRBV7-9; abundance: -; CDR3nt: TGTGCCAGCAGCTCTCAGGGGACTGGCTACACCTTC; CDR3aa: CASSSQGTGYTF
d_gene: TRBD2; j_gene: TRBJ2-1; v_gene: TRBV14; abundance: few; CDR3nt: TGTGCCAGCAGCCACATCGGGACTAGCGGCTGGGTGGGCAATGAGCAGTTCTTC; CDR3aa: CASSHIGTSGWVGNEQFF
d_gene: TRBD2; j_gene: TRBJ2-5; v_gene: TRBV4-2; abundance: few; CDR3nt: TGTGCCAGCAGGCCAGTGGGGGAGGGTGAAGAGGAGACCCAGTACTTC; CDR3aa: CASRPVGEGEEETQYF
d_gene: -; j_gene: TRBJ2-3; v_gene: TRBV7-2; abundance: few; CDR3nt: TGTGCCAGCAGCTTACAGGCCACAGATACGCAGTATTTT; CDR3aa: CASSLQATDTQYF
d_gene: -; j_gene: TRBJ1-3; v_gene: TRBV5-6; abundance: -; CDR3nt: TGTGCCAGCAGCTGGACAGAGGCTGGAAACACCATATATTTT; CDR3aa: CASSWTEAGNTIYF
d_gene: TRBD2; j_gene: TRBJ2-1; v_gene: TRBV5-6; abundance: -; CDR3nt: TGTGCCAGCAGCTTGCCCGGGACTAGCGGATACAATGAGCAGTTCTTC; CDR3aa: CASSLPGTSGYNEQFF
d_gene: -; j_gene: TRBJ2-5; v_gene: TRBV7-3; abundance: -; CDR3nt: TGTGCCAGCAGCGCCCGATCGGGGAGCGCGGAGACCCAGTACTTC; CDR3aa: CASSARSGSAETQYF